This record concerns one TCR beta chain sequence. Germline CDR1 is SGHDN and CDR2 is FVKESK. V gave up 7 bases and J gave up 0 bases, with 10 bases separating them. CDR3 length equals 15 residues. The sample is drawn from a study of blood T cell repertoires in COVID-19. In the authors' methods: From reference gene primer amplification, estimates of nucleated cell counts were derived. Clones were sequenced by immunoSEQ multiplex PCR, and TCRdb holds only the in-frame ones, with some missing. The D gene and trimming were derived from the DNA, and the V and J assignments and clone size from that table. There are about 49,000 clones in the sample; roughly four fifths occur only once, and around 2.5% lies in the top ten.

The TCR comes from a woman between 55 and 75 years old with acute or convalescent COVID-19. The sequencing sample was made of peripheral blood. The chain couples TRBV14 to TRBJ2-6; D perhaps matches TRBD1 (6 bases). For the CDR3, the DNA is TGTGCCAGCACCGAACAGGGCTCTGGGGCCAACGTCCTGACTTTC. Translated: CASTEQGSGANVLTF.